These 22 T cell receptor beta chains were sequenced from one sample in a study of T cell repertoires in cytomegalovirus infection. TCRdb recomputed calls from the reads with MiXCR, one row per CDR3 protein. The sample carries some 700,000 distinct CDR3 sequences, under 40% recorded once. The sample consisted of PBMCs. These receptors all stem from a human donor in good health (CMV status not recorded). Some clones in this sample may be carry-over from other donors' samples.

The CDR3 DNA follows: TGTGCCAGTAGTGCGGGACGGCTTGAGCAGTTCTTC. Translation: CASSAGRLEQFF. The chain employs TRBV19 and TRBJ2-1, with a possible D match to TRBD2 (6 bases). The CDR3 extends over 12 amino acids. The V end lost 5 bases, the J end lost 9 bases, and 11 bases lay between the germline ends. The germline CDR1 and CDR2 sequences are LNHDA and SQIVND (reference sequence).

V gene TRBV7-9 combines with J gene TRBJ2-7; D is unresolved. Deletions cut 7 bases from V and 0 bases from J, with 13 bases between. Germline lookup yields CDR1 SEHNR and CDR2 FQNEAQ (reference sequence). The CDR3 contains 14 residues. In DNA form, the CDR3 reads TGTGCCAGCATCTTCGACCGTAACTCCTACGAGCAGTACTTC. It codes for CASIFDRNSYEQYF. Complete variable domain (other parts from reference TRBV7-9 and TRBJ2-7): DTGVSQNPRHKITKRGQNVTFRCDPISEHNRLYWYRQTLGQGPEFLTYFQNEAQLEKSRLLSDRFSAERPKGSFSTLEIQRTEQGDSAMYLCASIFDRNSYEQYFGPGTRLTVT.

J is TRBJ2-7 and V is TRBV28; 8 positions agree with TRBD2. The J segment lost 3 bases and the V segment lost 5 bases, leaving 9 bases of the junction unmatched. The CDR3 consists of 15 residues. Germline V gives CDR1 MDHEN, CDR2 SYDVKM. The CDR3: CASSPSGSGFYEQYF. DNA for the CDR3: TGTGCCAGCAGTCCTAGCGGGTCCGGTTTCTACGAGCAGTACTTC.

This clonotype showed up just a few times. J is TRBJ2-7 and V is TRBV19; TRBD1 aligns across 8 bases. The CDR3 runs 15 residues. Trimming cost V 4 bases and J 3 bases; bases outside gene matches: 8. Germline V gene sequence: CDR1 LNHDA, CDR2 SQIVND (reference sequence). This chain's CDR3 is CASSTLPGQGYEQYF. CDR3 nucleotides: TGTGCCAGTAGTACACTCCCTGGACAGGGCTACGAGCAGTACTTC.

In its sample, this clonotype was seen a few times. The chain employs TRBV4-1 and TRBJ1-1; D is ambiguous. This CDR3 has 13 amino acids. CDR1 is MGHRA, CDR2 YSYEKL, per germline. Trimming removed 3 bases at V and 5 bases at J, with 10 bases between. The CDR3 region has the DNA TGCGCCAGCAGCCAGGCAGTTTTAACTGAAGCTTTCTTT. Its protein product is CASSQAVLTEAFF.

This clonotype was observed at least ten times. The V and J genes are TRBV28 and TRBJ2-7; 8 nucleotides align to TRBD1. Germline CDR1 reads MDHEN; CDR2 reads SYDVKM. With 5 bases clipped from V and 3 bases from J, the junction kept 6 bases outside the gene matches. CDR3 length equals 14 residues. CDR3 region: CASSEDREVYEQYF. The CDR3 DNA follows: TGTGCCAGCAGTGAGGACAGGGAGGTCTACGAGCAGTACTTC.

The chain links TRBV29-1 to TRBJ1-2, with 9 bases lining up with TRBD1. The germline V gene encodes CDR1 SQVTM and CDR2 ANQGSEA. J lost 4 bases, V lost 6 bases, and 3 bases had no gene match. This CDR3 region has 12 residues. CDR3 region: CSVQQGAYGYTF. As DNA, the CDR3 is TGCAGCGTCCAACAGGGGGCCTATGGCTACACCTTC.

This clonotype was detected ten times or more. CDR3: CASSFRSHVGNIQYF. The CDR3 coding sequence is TGTGCCAGCAGCTTTCGAAGCCACGTCGGAAACATTCAGTACTTC. The chain has TRBV7-8 and TRBJ2-4; the D is unclear. There are 15 residues in the CDR3. With 3 bases removed from V and 6 bases from J, the gap between germline ends came to 15 bases. Germline lookup yields CDR1 SGHVS and CDR2 FQNEAQ.

Details on this clonotype: One end of the junction varies from germline; a read error may be responsible. The V and J genes are TRBV7-2 and TRBJ2-2; TRBD1 matches 9 bases. This CDR3 is built from 16 residues. CDR1 is SGHTA, CDR2 FQGNSA, per germline. This chain's CDR3 is CASSCGQGSNNGELFF. In DNA, the CDR3 is TGTGCCAGCAGCTGCGGACAGGGGTCAAACAACGGGGAGCTGTTTTTT. Based on the CDR3 plus reference TRBV7-2 and TRBJ2-2, the full variable domain is GAGVSQSPSNKVTEKGKDVELRCDPISGHTALYWYRQSLGQGLEFLIYFQGNSAPDKSGLPSDRFSAERTGGSVSTLTIQRTQQEDSAVYLCASSCGQGSNNGELFFGEGSRLTVL.

The chain uses TRBV6-5 and TRBJ1-5; TRBD1 matches 8 bases. From germline, CDR1 is MNHEY and CDR2 SVGAGI. The CDR3 length is 13 residues. V trimming: 10 bases; J trimming: 5 bases; junction bases outside the gene matches: 7. CDR3 region: CATGQGWDQPQHF. The CDR3 coding sequence is TGTGCCACTGGACAGGGTTGGGATCAGCCCCAGCATTTT.

This clonotype was detected ten times or more. The chain employs TRBV7-2 and TRBJ2-5; 7 bases are shared with TRBD2. From germline, CDR1 is SGHTA and CDR2 FQGNSA. This CDR3 has 15 amino acids. J lost 5 bases, V lost 3 bases, and 9 bases had no gene match. CDR3 amino acids: CASSLGGGPGETQYF. The CDR3 bases are TGTGCCAGCAGCTTGGGGGGAGGGCCGGGGGAGACCCAGTACTTC. Full variable domain (outside the CDR3, taken from reference TRBV7-2 and TRBJ2-5): GAGVSQSPSNKVTEKGKDVELRCDPISGHTALYWYRQSLGQGLEFLIYFQGNSAPDKSGLPSDRFSAERTGGSVSTLTIQRTQQEDSAVYLCASSLGGGPGETQYFGPGTRLLVL.

This sequence joins TRBV12-3 or TRBV12-4 and TRBJ2-1; 11 nucleotides line up with TRBD2. CDR3 length: 16 amino acids. With 6 bases clipped from V and 5 bases from J, the junction kept 9 bases outside the gene matches. CDR3 coding DNA: TGTGCCAGCAGCAAGGGAATAGCGGGGGGGAACAATGAGCAGTTCTTC. This codes for CASSKGIAGGNNEQFF.

At least ten counts were recorded for this clonotype. The gene calls are TRBV7-8 and TRBJ1-6, with TRBD1 identical over 8 bases. The CDR3 is 16 residues long. The germline V gene has CDR1 SGHVS and CDR2 FQNEAQ. The ends lost 2 bases at V and 5 bases at J; junction bases unmatched: 5. The CDR3 coding sequence is TGTGCCAGCAGCTTACAGGGGGCACAAGATAATTCACCCCTCCACTTT. This gives the protein CASSLQGAQDNSPLHF.

This clonotype turned up a few times. V and J are TRBV7-2 and TRBJ1-4; maybe TRBD1 (6 bases). The CDR3 covers 16 residues. Germline assignment: CDR1 SGHTA and CDR2 FQGNSA. Trimming stripped 5 bases from V and 3 bases from J, with 16 bases between. In nucleotides, the CDR3 is TGTGCCAGCAGCCCAGAGGGGGGTCTAGCTAATGAAAAACTGTTTTTT. Its protein product is CASSPEGGLANEKLFF. Full variable domain (rest looked up from reference TRBV7-2 and TRBJ1-4): GAGVSQSPSNKVTEKGKDVELRCDPISGHTALYWYRQSLGQGLEFLIYFQGNSAPDKSGLPSDRFSAERTGGSVSTLTIQRTQQEDSAVYLCASSPEGGLANEKLFFGSGTQLSVL.

This clonotype was picked up a small number of times. The genes are TRBV5-6 and TRBJ1-5; D is perhaps TRBD1 (6 bases). The CDR3 is 15 residues long. Germline V gene data show CDR1 as SGHDT and CDR2 as YYEEEE. V lost 4 bases to trimming and J lost 3 bases, with 14 bases between them. CDR3 sequence: CASSAQGQPNQPQHF. The CDR3 coding sequence is TGTGCCAGCAGCGCCCAAGGACAGCCCAATCAGCCCCAGCATTTT.

The chain recombines TRBV12-3 or TRBV12-4 with TRBJ2-3; D could derive from TRBD1 or TRBD2 (5 bases each). This CDR3 is 15 amino acids long. V shed 4 bases and J shed 6 bases, with 17 bases lying between them. The CDR3 DNA is TGTGCCAGCAGTTCCGGGACCCCCGCCCGGGATACGCAGTATTTT. Translation: CASSSGTPARDTQYF.

The J gene is TRBJ2-1, the V gene TRBV11-1, with TRBD2 matching over 8 bases. With 1 base clipped from V and 9 bases from J, the junction kept 20 bases outside the gene matches. Germline lookup yields CDR1 SGHAT and CDR2 FQDESV (reference sequence). The CDR3 extends over 19 amino acids. CDR3 amino acids: CASSLGETPRRGATSEQFF. The CDR3 DNA is TGTGCCAGCAGCTTAGGCGAAACCCCTCGGCGGGGGGCGACAAGTGAGCAGTTCTTC.

CDR3 amino acids: CASSSLVYYNEQFF. CDR3 nucleotide sequence: TGTGCCAGCAGCTCGTTAGTCTATTACAATGAGCAGTTCTTC. The chain uses TRBV7-9 and TRBJ2-1; no clear D. CDR3 length: 14 residues. V dropped 4 bases and J dropped 4 bases, with 11 bases sitting between them. The germline gives CDR1 SEHNR, CDR2 FQNEAQ (reference sequence).

This clonotype has a count of ten or more. The chain combines TRBV7-2 with TRBJ1-1; D uncertain. CDR3 size: 12 residues. Looked up from germline, CDR1 is SGHTA and CDR2 is FQGNSA. V shed 5 bases and J shed 8 bases, with 12 bases lying between them. This chain's CDR3 is CASSVLGIEAFF. In DNA, the CDR3 is TGTGCCAGCAGCGTCCTAGGGATCGAAGCTTTCTTT.

On this clonotype itself: One end of the junction varies from germline; a read error may be responsible. The chain is built from TRBV7-2 and TRBJ1-3; 9 nucleotides agree with TRBD1. CDR1 is SGHTA and CDR2 is FQGNSA in the germline V gene. This CDR3 is 15 amino acids long. This chain's CDR3 is CASSTGTGTGDTIYF. The DNA for the CDR3 is TGTGCCAGCAGCACCGGGACAGGGACTGGAGACACCATATATTTT.

This clonotype was observed a handful of times. This sequence joins TRBV28 and TRBJ1-1; D is unclear. CDR1 and CDR2 (germline): MDHEN, SYDVKM. Deletions cut 7 bases from V and 6 bases from J, with 18 bases between. The CDR3 extends over 14 amino acids. Here the CDR3 reads CASTPPGGWAEAFF. The CDR3 bases are TGTGCCAGCACCCCTCCAGGAGGTTGGGCTGAAGCTTTCTTT.

This clonotype was recorded at least ten times. V is TRBV7-8 and J is TRBJ1-1; D not resolved. The CDR3 sequence is 14 residues long. Germline V CDR1 and CDR2: SGHVS, FQNEAQ. The V end lost 5 bases, the J end lost 0 bases, and 10 bases lay between the germline ends. CDR3 residues: CASSPDTMNTEAFF. The CDR3 region has the DNA TGTGCCAGCAGCCCAGACACGATGAACACTGAAGCTTTCTTT.